The 9 T cell receptor beta chains listed next were all sequenced from one sample in a study of blood T cell repertoires in COVID-19 (TCRdb year 2020). Receptor amplification or capture employed the immunoSEQ multiplex PCR assay. In its TCRdb copy, this immuneACCESS table keeps in-frame sequences only and misses some clones. Where compared with another copy, unresolved V genes explain less than half of these, and the others have no known cause. This sample lists about 150,000 clones; 80% were detected once. The ten largest clonotypes hold 5% of the sample. The sequenced sample was peripheral blood. The receptors were sampled from a woman between 50 and 59 years old with acute or convalescent COVID-19.

The DNA of the CDR3 is TGTGCCATCAGTGGGAAGGACTACGGAGGAAACTATGGCTACACCTTC. It encodes CAISGKDYGGNYGYTF. V gene TRBV10-3 combines with J gene TRBJ1-2; D is ambiguous. The germline V and J ends were trimmed by 4 bases and 2 bases, with 17 bases remaining between them. The germline V gene has CDR1 ENHRY and CDR2 SYGVKD. This CDR3 has 16 residues.

In nucleotides, the CDR3 is TGTGCCACCGCGGGCCGTGCGGAAATTGAGGGCTACACCTTC. Residues: CATAGRAEIEGYTF. The chain carries TRBV10-3 and TRBJ1-2; no clear D gene. The CDR3 is made up of 14 amino acids. V was pared by 10 bases and J by 8 bases, with 23 bases between. Germline CDR1 ENHRY, CDR2 SYGVKD.

This CDR3 reads CASSLGPSSAGELFF. DNA of the CDR3: TGTGCCAGCAGCTTAGGTCCTTCGTCTGCCGGGGAGCTGTTTTTT. The rearrangement uses TRBV13 and TRBJ2-2; D ambiguous. From germline, CDR1 is PRHDT and CDR2 FYEKMQ (reference sequence). The CDR3 contains 15 residues. Trimming removed 0 bases at V and 6 bases at J, with 11 bases between.

This clone was found a few times. The chain has TRBV6-1 and TRBJ1-6; no definite D call. Germline-derived CDR1 and CDR2 are MNHNS and SASEGT. CDR3 size: 16 residues. Trimming removed 4 bases at V and 0 bases at J, with 10 bases between. The CDR3 sequence is CASSGQLSSYNSPLHF. The CDR3 nucleotides are TGTGCCAGCAGTGGTCAATTGAGCTCCTATAATTCACCCCTCCACTTT.

This clone has more than one count but fewer than ten. The gene calls are TRBV18 and TRBJ1-2; the D gene is possibly TRBD1 (5 bases). This CDR3 region has 15 residues. V lost 3 bases to trimming and J lost 3 bases, with 14 bases between them. Germline values: CDR1 KGHSH, CDR2 LQKENI. CDR3 coding DNA: TGTGCCAGCTCACCGGGGCCCAGTTCGGACTATGGCTACACCTTC. It encodes CASSPGPSSDYGYTF.

The chain combines TRBV6-4 with TRBJ1-2; TRBD1 agrees at 8 bases. The CDR3 covers 16 residues. Germline assignment: CDR1 MRHNA and CDR2 SNTAGT. With 0 bases clipped from V and 6 bases from J, the junction kept 9 bases outside the gene matches. For the CDR3, the DNA is TGTGCCAGCAGTGACTCATCTCGGACAGGGAATAATGGCTACACCTTC. Translated, it gives CASSDSSRTGNNGYTF.

V usage is TRBV6-2 or TRBV6-3 and J usage is TRBJ1-5; unclear D gene. The CDR3 has 14 residues. The V gene lost 2 bases and the J gene lost 1 base, with 6 bases spanning the gap. Germline V CDR1 and CDR2: MNHEY, SVGEGT. CDR3 residues: CASSYPRSNQPQHF. The DNA for the CDR3 is TGTGCCAGCAGTTACCCCAGGAGCAATCAGCCCCAGCATTTT.

This chain uses TRBV30 with TRBJ2-2, with TRBD2 identical over 8 bases. The CDR3 is 20 amino acids. The J segment lost 7 bases and the V segment lost 4 bases, leaving 26 bases of the junction unmatched. The germline V gene encodes CDR1 GTSNPN and CDR2 SVGIG (reference sequence). CDR3 nucleotides: TGTGCCTGGATCACCACGGGGGGGCCCCCCACCAAAAGGGTTGTCGGGGAGCTGTTTTTT. This codes for CAWITTGGPPTKRVVGELFF. Variable domain in full (rest from reference TRBV30 and TRBJ2-2): SQTIHQWPATLVQPVGSPLSLECTVEGTSNPNLYWYRQAAGRGLQLLFYSVGIGQISSEVPQNLSASRPQDRQFILSSKKLLLSDSGFYLCAWITTGGPPTKRVVGELFFGEGSRLTVL.

This clone has only a few counts. This chain links TRBV19 with TRBJ2-7; D perhaps matches TRBD2 (5 bases). V shed 1 base and J shed 2 bases, with 12 bases lying between them. The CDR3 runs to 15 residues. Germline values: CDR1 LNHDA, CDR2 SQIVND (reference sequence). The chain's CDR3 is CASSIAVNGAYEQYF. The CDR3 DNA follows: TGTGCCAGTAGTATAGCCGTGAACGGGGCCTACGAGCAGTACTTC.